This TCR beta chain comes out of a study of shared clonotypes between healthy human individuals. Clones were read by immunoSEQ multiplex PCR, and TCRdb kept only the in-frame ones, dropping some. The repertoire includes 450,000 to 500,000 clones, roughly 85% of them detected once, and approximately 12% sits in the top ten. The CDR3 spans 14 residues. The V gene's germline CDR1 is LNHNV and CDR2 YYDKDF (reference sequence). V shed 4 bases and J shed 8 bases, with 15 bases lying between them. The V and J genes are TRBV15 and TRBJ1-3, with D uncertain. The specimen sequenced was PBMCs. The receptor was derived from a middle-aged woman in good health. Some clones in this sample may be carry-over from other donors' samples. The CDR3 DNA is TGTGCCACCAGCAACCTGAATACGAGGGACACCATATATTTT. Translating gives CATSNLNTRDTIYF.